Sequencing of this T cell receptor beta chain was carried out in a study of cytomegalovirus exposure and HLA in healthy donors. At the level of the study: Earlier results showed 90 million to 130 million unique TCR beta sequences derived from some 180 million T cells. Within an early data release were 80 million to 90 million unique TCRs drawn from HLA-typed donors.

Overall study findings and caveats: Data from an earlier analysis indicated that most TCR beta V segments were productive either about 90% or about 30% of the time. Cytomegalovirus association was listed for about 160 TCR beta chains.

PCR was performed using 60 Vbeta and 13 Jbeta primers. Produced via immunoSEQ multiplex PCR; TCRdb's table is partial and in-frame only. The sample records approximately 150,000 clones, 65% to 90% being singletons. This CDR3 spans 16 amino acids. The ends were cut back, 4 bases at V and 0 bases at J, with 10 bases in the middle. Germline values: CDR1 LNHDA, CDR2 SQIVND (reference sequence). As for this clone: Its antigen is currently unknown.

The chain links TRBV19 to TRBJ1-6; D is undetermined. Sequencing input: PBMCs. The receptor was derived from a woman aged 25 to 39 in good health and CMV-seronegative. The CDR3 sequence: CASSKQPSSYNSPLHF. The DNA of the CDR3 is TGTGCCAGTAGTAAACAGCCGAGCTCCTATAATTCACCCCTCCACTTT. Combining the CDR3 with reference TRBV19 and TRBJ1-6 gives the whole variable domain DGGITQSPKYLFRKEGQNVTLSCEQNLNHDAMYWYRQDPGQGLRLIYYSQIVNDFQKGDIAEGYSVSREKKESFPLTVTSAQKNPTAFYLCASSKQPSSYNSPLHFGNGTRLTVT.